A selection of T cell receptor beta chains follows, all from one sample in a study of cytomegalovirus exposure and HLA in healthy donors. Data came from immunoSEQ multiplex PCR; TCRdb stores just in-frame clones and leaves some out. The table lists some 77,000 clones, 80% of them singletons. Sequences were obtained from PBMCs. The receptors derive from a man aged 50 to 60 in good health and CMV-seropositive. CDR3s include the opening cysteine and the closing phenylalanine or tryptophan. Fields, in order: D gene, V gene, J gene, clone size, CDR3 length, CDR3 protein, CDR3 DNA. D genes are given only for firm matches. Not all rows give a size; the values are once, few, many and, for expanded clones, a class.

D: -; V: TRBV9; J: TRBJ1-1; size: -; length: 13; CDR3: CASSNAQNTEAFF; DNA: TGTGCCAGCAGCAATGCACAGAACACTGAAGCTTTCTTT
D: -; V: TRBV19; J: TRBJ2-3; size: -; length: 16; CDR3: CASTLRLSQIENTQYF; DNA: TGTGCCAGTACCCTGAGGCTATCCCAAATTGAAAATACGCAGTATTTT
D: -; V: TRBV6-1; J: TRBJ1-2; size: few; length: 13; CDR3: CASSENKLLDYTF; DNA: TGTGCCAGCAGTGAAAACAAACTCCTAGACTACACCTTC
D: TRBD1; V: TRBV7-8; J: TRBJ2-2; size: -; length: 16; CDR3: CASSLTRQGNTGELFF; DNA: TGTGCCAGCAGCCTCACTAGACAGGGGAACACCGGGGAGCTGTTTTTT
D: TRBD2; V: TRBV11-2; J: TRBJ2-2; size: -; length: 18; CDR3: CASSSLITSGRAIKLLFF; DNA: TGTGCCAGCAGCTCACTAATAACTAGCGGGAGGGCCATAAAGTTGCTGTTTTTT
D: -; V: TRBV6-1; J: TRBJ1-1; size: -; length: 15; CDR3: CASSEAQRGTTEAFF; DNA: TGTGCCAGCAGTGAAGCGCAGCGGGGTACCACTGAAGCTTTCTTT
D: -; V: TRBV5-4; J: TRBJ1-1; size: -; length: 15; CDR3: CASSPPGGRKTEAFF; DNA: TGTGCCAGCAGCCCTCCCGGGGGGCGGAAGACTGAAGCTTTCTTT
D: -; V: TRBV9; J: TRBJ2-3; size: -; length: 17; CDR3: CASSVAGGASSTDTQYF; DNA: TGTGCCAGCAGCGTAGCCGGCGGGGCATCTAGCACAGATACGCAGTATTTT
D: TRBD1; V: TRBV30; J: TRBJ2-7; size: once; length: 13; CDR3: CAWRGQGKYEQYF; DNA: TGTGCCTGGAGAGGACAGGGAAAGTACGAGCAGTACTTC
D: TRBD1; V: TRBV6-6; J: TRBJ2-7; size: -; length: 14; CDR3: CASSYRQGGEEQYF; DNA: TGTGCCAGCAGTTACAGACAGGGCGGAGAAGAGCAGTACTTC
D: -; V: TRBV28; J: TRBJ1-5; size: -; length: 15; CDR3: CASSVTQGSNQPQHF; DNA: TGTGCCAGCAGTGTAACACAGGGTAGCAATCAGCCCCAGCATTTT
D: TRBD1; V: TRBV2; J: TRBJ1-1; size: -; length: 13; CDR3: CASTRQGYTEAFF; DNA: TGTGCCAGCACTAGACAGGGGTACACTGAAGCTTTCTTT
D: TRBD2; V: TRBV13; J: TRBJ2-5; size: -; length: 18; CDR3: CASSLLVAGGLDQETQYF; DNA: TGTGCCAGCAGCTTGTTAGTAGCGGGAGGGCTAGACCAAGAGACCCAGTACTTC
D: TRBD1; V: TRBV13; J: TRBJ1-3; size: -; length: 17; CDR3: CASSLLSGGISGNTIYF; DNA: TGTGCCAGCAGCTTACTGTCAGGGGGTATTTCTGGAAACACCATATATTTT
D: TRBD1; V: TRBV29-1; J: TRBJ1-1; size: -; length: 15; CDR3: CSVVGHRGYNTEAFF; DNA: TGCAGCGTTGTAGGTCACAGGGGTTATAACACTGAAGCTTTCTTT
D: TRBD1; V: TRBV28; J: TRBJ1-5; size: -; length: 14; CDR3: CASSLTGEAQPQHF; DNA: TGTGCCAGCAGTTTAACAGGGGAGGCTCAGCCCCAGCATTTT
D: -; V: TRBV30; J: TRBJ2-5; size: -; length: 15; CDR3: CAWKITGQGTETQYF; DNA: TGTGCCTGGAAGATTACGGGACAAGGGACGGAGACCCAGTACTTC
D: -; V: TRBV19; J: TRBJ1-1; size: -; length: 13; CDR3: CASSRQENTEAFF; DNA: TGTGCCAGTAGTAGACAGGAGAACACTGAAGCTTTCTTT
D: TRBD1; V: TRBV4-1; J: TRBJ2-7; size: -; length: 15; CDR3: CASSRGQGADYEQYF; DNA: TGCGCCAGCAGCCGCGGACAGGGGGCGGACTACGAGCAGTACTTC
D: -; V: TRBV9; J: TRBJ1-1; size: -; length: 14; CDR3: CASSAQPQGNEAFF; DNA: TGTGCCAGCAGCGCCCAACCACAGGGAAATGAAGCTTTCTTT
D: TRBD2; V: TRBV5-1; J: TRBJ2-2; size: few; length: 15; CDR3: CASSLRTSSPGELFF; DNA: TGCGCCAGCAGCTTAAGGACTAGCAGTCCCGGGGAGCTGTTTTTT
D: TRBD1; V: TRBV7-3; J: TRBJ2-1; size: -; length: 15; CDR3: CASSTGRDSANKQFF; DNA: TGTGCCAGCAGCACCGGCCGGGACAGCGCCAATAAGCAGTTCTTC
D: TRBD1; V: TRBV2; J: TRBJ2-7; size: -; length: 16; CDR3: CASLHGDRGLLDEQYF; DNA: TGTGCCAGCCTGCATGGCGACAGGGGATTGTTGGACGAGCAGTACTTC
D: -; V: TRBV9; J: TRBJ2-1; size: -; length: 16; CDR3: CASSPVERSSYNEQFF; DNA: TGTGCCAGCAGCCCAGTCGAGCGTTCCTCCTACAATGAGCAGTTCTTC
D: TRBD2; V: TRBV11-2; J: TRBJ2-3; size: -; length: 15; CDR3: CASSQLAEGRDTQYF; DNA: TGTGCCAGCAGCCAACTAGCGGAGGGGCGGGATACGCAGTATTTT
D: -; V: TRBV30; J: TRBJ1-3; size: -; length: 13; CDR3: CAWTPLRGNTIYF; DNA: TGTGCCTGGACACCCTTGCGTGGAAACACCATATATTTT
D: TRBD1; V: TRBV5-1; J: TRBJ2-2; size: -; length: 15; CDR3: CASSFDRGRNGELFF; DNA: TGCGCCAGCAGCTTTGACAGGGGGCGGAACGGGGAGCTGTTTTTT
D: -; V: TRBV30; J: TRBJ1-5; size: -; length: 13; CDR3: CAWSVEIDQPQHF; DNA: TGTGCCTGGAGTGTAGAGATTGATCAGCCCCAGCATTTT